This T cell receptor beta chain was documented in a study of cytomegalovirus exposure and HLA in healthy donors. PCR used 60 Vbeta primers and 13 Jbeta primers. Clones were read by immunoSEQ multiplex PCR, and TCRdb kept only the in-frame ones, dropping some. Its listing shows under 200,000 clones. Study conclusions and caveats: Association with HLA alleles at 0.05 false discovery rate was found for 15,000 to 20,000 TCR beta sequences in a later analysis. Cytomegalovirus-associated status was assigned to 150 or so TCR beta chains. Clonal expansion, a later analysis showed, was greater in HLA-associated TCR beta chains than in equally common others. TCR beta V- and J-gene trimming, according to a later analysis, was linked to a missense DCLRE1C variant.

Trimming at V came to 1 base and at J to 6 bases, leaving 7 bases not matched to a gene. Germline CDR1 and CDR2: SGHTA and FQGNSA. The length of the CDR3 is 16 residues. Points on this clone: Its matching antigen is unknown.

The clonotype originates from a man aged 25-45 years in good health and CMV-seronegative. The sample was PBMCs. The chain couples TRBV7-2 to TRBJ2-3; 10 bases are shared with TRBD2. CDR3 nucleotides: TGTGCCAGCAGCTTAGATGGGCAAGCGGGAGGGGATACGCAGTATTTT. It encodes CASSLDGQAGGDTQYF.